The clone carrying this TCR beta chain was counted only a few times. Its antigen remains unidentified. A much larger clone differs from this one at a single base, so this may be a read error. In this CDR3 the conserved last residue, phenylalanine or tryptophan, is missing, so a read error is likely. RNA transcripts served as template for amplifying TCR beta CDR3 sequences. HTBI-primed first-round RT-PCR preceded second-round multiplex PCR. TCRdb re-called the multiplex PCR reads through MiXCR, storing one row per CDR3 protein. Of under 400,000 distinct CDR3 sequences listed, 15% to 20% were seen once; the top ten hold more than 9%. This sample is part of a study of Graves' ophthalmopathy and Graves' hyperthyroidism. Germline trimming cut 4 bases from V and 5 bases from J; bases unmatched to any gene: 9. CDR1 and CDR2 from the germline V gene are DFQATT and SNEGSKA (reference sequence). CDR3 length: 14 residues.

As diagnostic evidence, clinical symptoms, serum thyroxine, TRAb, thyroid ultrasound and orbital computed tomography were relied upon. Study findings and constraints: In blood, most expanded thyroid clonotypes above 0.001 frequency were also detected.

V and J are TRBV20-1 and TRBJ2-7; 9 nucleotides match TRBD2. The sequenced sample consisted of peripheral blood. This sequence originates from an adult man with Graves' ophthalmopathy. Here the CDR3 DNA reads TGCAGTGCTACCCCCCCCCTAGCGGGGAACGAGCAGTACTCC. This codes for CSATPPLAGNEQYS.